This passage covers 14 T cell receptor beta chains from one sample sequenced in a study of T cells in Graves' hyperthyroidism and ophthalmopathy. Amplification of TCR beta CDR3 regions was performed using RNA transcripts as template. During a first-round RT-PCR of the TCR CDR3, the HTBI primer set was used. TCRdb independently ran MiXCR on the multiplex PCR reads; one entry per CDR3 protein. The sample includes about 350,000 distinct CDR3 sequences, 11% to 15% of them seen just once. The sequenced sample was blood. The receptor source for this set is a woman aged 25-40 years with Graves' hyperthyroidism.

The V call is TRBV11-3, the J call TRBJ2-2; D may be TRBD1 (5 bases). CDR1 and CDR2 (germline): SGHNT, YENEEA. Trimming shortened V by 0 bases and J by 12 bases, and 11 bases separated the two germline ends. There are 13 residues in the CDR3. The CDR3 loop is CASSLDGAGKLFF. CDR3 nucleotide sequence: TGTGCCAGCAGCTTAGATGGGGCTGGGAAGCTGTTTTTT. The whole variable domain, remainder taken from reference TRBV11-3 and TRBJ2-2, is EAGVVQSPRYKIIEKKQPVAFWCNPISGHNTLYWYLQNLGQGPELLIRYENEEAVDDSQLPKDRFSAERLKGVDSTLKIQPAELGDSAVYLCASSLDGAGKLFFGEGSRLTVL.

The table lists this clonotype with many counts. The chain has TRBV4-1 and TRBJ2-1; possible D gene TRBD2, 5 bases. Trimming removed 1 base at V and 8 bases at J, with 15 bases between. Germline CDR1 MGHRA, CDR2 YSYEKL. The CDR3 consists of 15 residues. For the CDR3, the DNA is TGCGCCAGCAGCCAAGGAACCGCTAGCTTGGATGAGCAGTTCTTC. Translated, it gives CASSQGTASLDEQFF.

There are many counts of this clonotype. At one end the junction does not follow the germline gene, possibly because of a read error. DNA for the CDR3: TGTGCCAGCAGTCACGGGACAGGGTCGAATCGGCCCCAGCATTTT. It encodes CASSHGTGSNRPQHF. The V and J genes are TRBV12-3 or TRBV12-4 and TRBJ1-5; 9 bases are shared with TRBD1. This CDR3 spans 15 amino acids.

Ten or more counts support this clonotype. The chain uses TRBV9 and TRBJ1-4; 7 nucleotides align to TRBD1. Germline V gene sequence: CDR1 SGDLS, CDR2 YYNGEE. The CDR3 has 17 amino acids. J lost 2 bases, V lost 0 bases, and 7 bases had no gene match. The CDR3 DNA sequence: TGTGCCAGCAGCGTAGGGATGAAGGGGGCCACTAATGAAAAACTGTTTTTT. Protein product: CASSVGMKGATNEKLFF.

This clonotype has a handful of counts. This chain connects TRBV20-1 to TRBJ2-1, with TRBD2 as a possible D gene (5 bases). Between the trimmed V and J ends, which lost 7 bases and 4 bases, there was a span of 17 bases. CDR1 is DFQATT and CDR2 is SNEGSKA in the germline V gene (reference sequence). This CDR3 has 14 residues. CDR3 DNA: TGCAGTGTAATCGGGGAGACGGTTTACAATGAGCAGTTCTTC. Protein sequence: CSVIGETVYNEQFF.

This clonotype occurred many times. The chain combines TRBV7-2 with TRBJ1-1; D gene ambiguous. V shed 5 bases and J shed 2 bases, with 12 bases lying between them. The CDR3 totals 14 residues. Per the germline V gene, CDR1 is SGHTA and CDR2 is FQGNSA. The CDR3 DNA is TGTGCCAGCAGCCTTGCCCGCCGCAACACTGAAGCTTTCTTT. Translating it yields CASSLARRNTEAFF.

V and J are TRBV19 and TRBJ2-1; D is perhaps TRBD1 (5 bases). This CDR3 comprises 15 residues. CDR1 and CDR2 (germline): LNHDA, SQIVND (reference sequence). The V end was cut by 7 bases, the J end by 1 base, with 14 bases between. The CDR3 DNA follows: TGTGCCAGTACCCTCGGGCCAGGGTCCTACAATGAGCAGTTCTTC. Translating gives CASTLGPGSYNEQFF. Drawing the rest from reference TRBV19 and TRBJ2-1, the complete variable domain is DGGITQSPKYLFRKEGQNVTLSCEQNLNHDAMYWYRQDPGQGLRLIYYSQIVNDFQKGDIAEGYSVSREKKESFPLTVTSAQKNPTAFYLCASTLGPGSYNEQFFGPGTRLTVL.

This clonotype came up many times. J is TRBJ2-1 and V is TRBV20-1; D is possibly TRBD2 (5 bases). Germline V CDR1 and CDR2: DFQATT, SNEGSKA (reference sequence). The V gene lost 5 bases and the J gene lost 4 bases, with 9 bases spanning the gap. This CDR3 spans 12 amino acids. The CDR3, as DNA: TGCAGTGCTCGAGGGCCTTACAATGAGCAGTTCTTC. Translation gives CSARGPYNEQFF.

The chain has TRBV3-1 and TRBJ1-3, with D hard to call. Between the trimmed V and J ends, which lost 0 bases and 3 bases, there was a span of 9 bases. Germline-derived CDR1 and CDR2 are LGHDT and YNNKEL (reference sequence). The CDR3 runs to 15 residues. In DNA, the CDR3 is TGTGCCAGCAGCCAAGATTCGCGCCATGGAAACACCATATATTTT. Residues: CASSQDSRHGNTIYF.

This clonotype was seen many times. J is TRBJ2-3 and V is TRBV12-3 or TRBV12-4; D remains unclear. Trimming removed 1 base from V and 1 base from J, with 12 bases in between. This CDR3 comprises 16 residues. In DNA form, the CDR3 reads TGTGCCAGCAGTTTAGACAGCGAGTGGGGCACAGATACGCAGTATTTT. Its protein product is CASSLDSEWGTDTQYF.

This clonotype was counted a few times. This rearrangement joins TRBV5-5 to TRBJ1-5; tentatively, D is TRBD1 (5 bases). The CDR3 spans 14 residues. Germline loops: CDR1 SGHKS, CDR2 YYEKEE (reference sequence). The V end was cut by 4 bases, the J end by 9 bases, with 17 bases between. CDR3 DNA sequence: TGTGCCAGCAGCCCTCGAAGCCAGGGACTGCCCCAGCATTTT. This sequence encodes CASSPRSQGLPQHF.

In its sample, this clonotype was seen once. One end of the junction fails to match germline, which may point to a read error. The rearrangement links TRBV19 to TRBJ2-3; 9 bases line up with TRBD2. This CDR3 is 13 amino acids long. CDR1 is LNHDA, CDR2 SQIVND, per germline (reference sequence). CDR3 protein: CACSGRVGDTQYF. CDR3 coding DNA: TGTGCCTGTAGCGGGAGAGTTGGCGATACGCAGTATTTT.

This clonotype was seen more than once but under ten times. A much larger clone differs from this one at a single base, so this may be a read error. Written as DNA, the CDR3 is TGTGCCAGCAGCCTCAGGGCTAGCGGGAGGGAGAGGGAGACCCAGTACTTC. Translation gives CASSLRASGRERETQYF. The J gene is TRBJ2-5, the V gene TRBV7-2, with 12 bases fitting TRBD2. This CDR3 has 17 amino acids. Per the germline V gene, CDR1 is SGHTA and CDR2 is FQGNSA. V trimming: 5 bases; J trimming: 5 bases; junction bases outside the gene matches: 12.

The sample holds many counts of this clonotype. This chain joins TRBV3-1 and TRBJ2-1; 7 positions agree with TRBD1. This CDR3 spans 14 amino acids. Germline V gene sequence: CDR1 LGHDT, CDR2 YNNKEL (reference sequence). V dropped 2 bases and J dropped 10; count of bases not matched to a gene: 8. Here the CDR3 DNA reads TGTGCCAGCAGCCAATGGAGAGGGGGCAACGAGCAGTTCTTC. Translated: CASSQWRGGNEQFF.